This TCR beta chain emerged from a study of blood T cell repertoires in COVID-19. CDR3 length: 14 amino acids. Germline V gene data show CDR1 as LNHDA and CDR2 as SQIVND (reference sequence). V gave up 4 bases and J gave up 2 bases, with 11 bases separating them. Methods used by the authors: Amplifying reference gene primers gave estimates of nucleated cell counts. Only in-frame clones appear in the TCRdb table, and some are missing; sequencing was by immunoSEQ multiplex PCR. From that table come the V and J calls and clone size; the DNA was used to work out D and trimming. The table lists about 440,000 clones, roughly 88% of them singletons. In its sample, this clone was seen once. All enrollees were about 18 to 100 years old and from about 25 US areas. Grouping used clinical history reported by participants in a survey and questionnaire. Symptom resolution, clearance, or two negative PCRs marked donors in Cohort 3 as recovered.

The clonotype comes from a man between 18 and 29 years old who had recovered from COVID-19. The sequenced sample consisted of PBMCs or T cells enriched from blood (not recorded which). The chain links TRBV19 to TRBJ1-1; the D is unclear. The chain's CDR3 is CASSRAPVNTEAFF. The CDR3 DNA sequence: TGTGCCAGTAGTAGGGCCCCAGTAAACACTGAAGCTTTCTTT.